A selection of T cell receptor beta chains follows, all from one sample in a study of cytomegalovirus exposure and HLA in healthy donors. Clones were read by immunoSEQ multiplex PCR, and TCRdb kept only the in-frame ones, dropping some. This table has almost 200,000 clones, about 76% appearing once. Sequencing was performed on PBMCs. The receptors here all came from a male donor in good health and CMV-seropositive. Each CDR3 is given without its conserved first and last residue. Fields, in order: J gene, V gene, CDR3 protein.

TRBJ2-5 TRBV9 ASSVDPAGQETQY
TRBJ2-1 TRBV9 ASSVERGTVNEQF
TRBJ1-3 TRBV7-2 ASSLSGGPGGNTIY
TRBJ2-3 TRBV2 ATNRGLSTDTQY
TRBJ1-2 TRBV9 ASSVASGLGDYGYT
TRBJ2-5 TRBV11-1 ASSPTSIWTGQRKTQY
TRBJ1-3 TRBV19 ASSEGGGNTIY
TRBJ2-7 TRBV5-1 ASTTYSGEQY
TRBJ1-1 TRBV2 ASRTTGDTEAF
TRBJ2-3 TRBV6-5 ASSRGRGGLDTQY
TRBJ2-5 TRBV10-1 ASPIRDQETQY
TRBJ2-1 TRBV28 ASSFGVTSEYNEQF
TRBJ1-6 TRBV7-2 ASSAAGVSSPLH
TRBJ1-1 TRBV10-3 AISRTAMNTEAF
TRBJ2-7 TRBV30 AWSGGSGGLLYEQY
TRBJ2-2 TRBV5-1 ASSKWSSGGATGELF
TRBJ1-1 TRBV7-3 ASSLRQTTEAF
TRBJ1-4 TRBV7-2 ASSFATGINEKLF
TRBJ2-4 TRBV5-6 ASSQTRTMANIQY
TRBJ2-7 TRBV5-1 ASSYGLAGYEQY
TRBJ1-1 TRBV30 AWSGLGGLSEAF
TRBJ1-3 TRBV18 ASSHTGGNTIY
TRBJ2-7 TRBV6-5 ASTQAGGPYEQY
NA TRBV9 ASSLGTVYEQY
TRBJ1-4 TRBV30 AWSPTTGLREKLF
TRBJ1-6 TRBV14 ASSQDREPSSYNSPLH
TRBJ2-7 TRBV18 ASSPTQGPYEQY
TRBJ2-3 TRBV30 AWSVLTDTQY
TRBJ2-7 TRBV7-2 ASSLSSGSEYEQY
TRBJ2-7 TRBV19 ASSLTTSDYEQY
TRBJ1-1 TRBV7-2 ASSSYDSTEAF
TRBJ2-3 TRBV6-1 ASSAPGTIPTGTDTQY
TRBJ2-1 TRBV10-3 AISVAPEAYNEQF
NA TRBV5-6 ASSYRQGTYEQY
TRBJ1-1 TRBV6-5 ASSYSTGGWTEAF
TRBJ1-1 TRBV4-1 ASTGAADLNTEAF